The clone carrying this T cell receptor (beta chain) was seen more than once but under ten times. This CDR3 has 16 amino acids. From germline, CDR1 is KGHDR and CDR2 SFDVKD. V was pared by 4 bases and J by 5 bases, with 18 bases between. This entry comes from a study of T-cell memory formation after mild COVID-19. TCRdb passed the 5' RACE reads through MiXCR, listing each CDR3 protein once. The repertoire holds roughly 140,000 distinct CDR3 sequences, with around 15% as singletons. This TCR was recovered from an adult woman who had mild COVID-19 (a few samples of this study predate the infection). Cell type and time point are not known. The chain is built from TRBV24-1 and TRBJ2-3, with D possibly TRBD2 on 7 matching bases. Sample: PBMCs or a T cell subset sorted from them (not recorded which). The CDR3 region has the DNA TGTGCCACCAGTGACTTGGTCCAGGGGAGGGGAGATACGCAGTATTTT. Translating gives CATSDLVQGRGDTQYF.